Listed below are T cell receptor beta chains from one sample, sequenced in a study of T cell repertoires in cytomegalovirus infection. TCRdb recomputed calls from the reads with MiXCR, one row per CDR3 protein. The table lists 650,000 to 850,000 distinct CDR3 sequences, approximately 32% of them singletons, with roughly 13% in the top ten. For these TCRs, the target antigens are not known. Sample: cultured CD8+ T cells from PBMCs, taken from culture after CMV antigen stimulation. Receptors originate from a human donor in good health (CMV status not recorded). Some clones in this sample may be carry-over from other donors' samples. Each CDR3 is given with its conserved first and last residue. D genes are given only for firm matches. Clone size appears in some rows only: once, few, many, or a class for an expanded clone.

TRBV7-2	TRBJ2-5	TRBD2	few	TGTGCCAGCAGCTCCGGACTAGCGACGTACCAAGAGACCCAGTACTTC	CASSSGLATYQETQYF
TRBV6-5	TRBJ1-1	-	many	TGTGCCAGCAGTTACTTAGGGAACACTGAAGCTTTCTTT	CASSYLGNTEAFF
TRBV19	TRBJ2-7	-	-	TGTGCCAGTAGTATAGAAGCGACCACCGAGCAGTACTTC	CASSIEATTEQYF
TRBV11-1	TRBJ2-7	-	-	TGTGCCAGCAGCTTCCAGAGGACTTCCTTGCACGAGCAGTACTTC	CASSFQRTSLHEQYF
TRBV2	TRBJ1-2	TRBD1	few	TGTGCCAGCCCGGATTACGGGGACAGGGGAGGTACCTTC	CASPDYGDRGGTF
TRBV19	TRBJ1-1	-	few	TGTGCCAGTAGTATAGGGGGACACCGGAACACTGAAGCTTTCTTT	CASSIGGHRNTEAFF
TRBV7-8	TRBJ2-7	-	few	TGTGCCAGCAGCTTATCCAATCGGGGTAACGAGCAGTACTTC	CASSLSNRGNEQYF
TRBV7-8	TRBJ1-4	-	many	TGTGCCAGCAGCTGGGGGGAAAAACTGTTTTTT	CASSWGEKLFF
TRBV14	TRBJ2-6	-	-	TGTGCCAGCAGCCGAACAGGGTCTATTTCTCCTGGGGCCAACGTCCTGACTTTC	CASSRTGSISPGANVLTF
TRBV27	TRBJ2-7	-	-	TGTGCCAGCAGTTTAAGAACGGGCGAGCAGTACTTC	CASSLRTGEQYF
TRBV15	TRBJ1-5	TRBD1	-	TGTGCCACCAGCAGAGACCGGACAGGGTATATGGAGCCCCAGCATTTT	CATSRDRTGYMEPQHF
TRBV7-9	TRBJ2-4	-	many	TGTGCCAGCAGCTTAGAGGTGGTTGTGAGACCAAACATTCAGTACTTC	CASSLEVVVRPNIQYF
TRBV20-1	TRBJ2-2	-	few	TGCAGTGCTAGAGATCGTGAGGGGTATGGGACAAAGAACACCGGGGAGCTGTTTTTT	CSARDREGYGTKNTGELFF
TRBV14	TRBJ1-2	-	-	TGTGCCAGCAGCCCACGGAGGACCTATCTTAACTATGGCTACACCTTC	CASSPRRTYLNYGYTF
TRBV7-3	TRBJ2-2	-	-	TGTGCCAGCAGCTGGGACATTACCGGGGAGCTGATTTTT	CASSWDITGELIF
TRBV24-1	TRBJ2-5	TRBD1	-	TGTGCCACCAGTGGGTGGACAGGGGGCGAAGAGACCCAGTACTTC	CATSGWTGGEETQYF
TRBV6-2/TRBV6-3	TRBJ2-3	TRBD2	few	TGTGCCAGCAGTGGGGCGGGGGGGAGCAGCGCAGATACGCAGTATTTT	CASSGAGGSSADTQYF
TRBV2	TRBJ2-1	-	few	TGTGCCAGCAGTGAACTCCGGACAGACCCCTACAATGAGCAGTTCTTC	CASSELRTDPYNEQFF
TRBV4-2	TRBJ2-1	-	few	TGTGCCAGCAGCCAAGATCTGAGGAGCAGCTGGGGCAATGAGCAGTTCTTC	CASSQDLRSSWGNEQFF
TRBV2	TRBJ2-7	-	few	TGTGCCGGAGGCGAGGGGAGCTACGAGCAGTACTTC	CAGGEGSYEQYF
TRBV19	TRBJ2-1	TRBD1	few	TGTGCCAGTACCCGGGACAGGGCCCACTACAATGAGCAGTTCTTC	CASTRDRAHYNEQFF
TRBV12-3/TRBV12-4	TRBJ1-4	-	few	TGTGCCAGCAGTTTCAACCTCGAGGGACGCCCTTCCTTTCCTAATGAAAAACTGTTTTTT	CASSFNLEGRPSFPNEKLFF
TRBV7-2	TRBJ2-1	TRBD2	many	TGTGCCAGCAGCTCTAGGGGACTAGCGGGGAGCTCCTACAATGAGCAGTTCTTC	CASSSRGLAGSSYNEQFF
TRBV7-9	TRBJ2-2	-	few	TGTGCCAGCAGCTACAGGTTCGGGACCACCGGGGAGCTGTTTTTT	CASSYRFGTTGELFF
TRBV9	TRBJ2-5	-	-	TGTGCCAGCAGCGCCCCAGGCGGGGGCGCGAAGACCCAGTACTTC	CASSAPGGGAKTQYF
TRBV20-1	TRBJ2-2	TRBD2	few	TGCAGTGCTAGAGCTAGCGGGGCGAACACCGGGGAGCTGTTTTTT	CSARASGANTGELFF
TRBV20-1	TRBJ2-1	-	few	TGCAGTGCTAGAGAGGGAGACAGCTCCTACAATGAGCAGTTCTTC	CSAREGDSSYNEQFF
TRBV7-9	TRBJ1-6	-	many	TGTGCCAGCAGCAGAGGACCCCGGGCAAATTCACCCCTCCACTTT	CASSRGPRANSPLHF
TRBV3-1	TRBJ1-1	-	many	TGTGCCAGCAGCCAATGGGCCACTGAAGCTTTCTTT	CASSQWATEAFF
TRBV29-1	TRBJ2-1	-	-	TGCAGCGTTGGGGAGCTCTACAATGAGCAGTTCTTC	CSVGELYNEQFF
TRBV7-9	TRBJ2-1	-	-	TGTGCCAGCAGCTGGGCACCGGAGCAGTTCTTC	CASSWAPEQFF
TRBV6-2/TRBV6-3	TRBJ1-1	TRBD1	-	TGTGCCAGCAGTTACAACAGGGGAGGGAAGACTGAAGCTTTCTTT	CASSYNRGGKTEAFF
TRBV6-2/TRBV6-3	TRBJ2-5	-	-	TGTGCCAGCAGTCAAGGACGAACGGTCTTCAAAGAGACCCAGTACTTC	CASSQGRTVFKETQYF
TRBV6-8	TRBJ2-2	-	-	TGTGCCAGCAGACATGGGGAGATCCCCGGGGAGCTGTTTTTT	CASRHGEIPGELFF
TRBV6-5	TRBJ2-5	-	-	TGTGCCAGCAGTTACGACCCAGGGCAAGAGACCCAGTACTTC	CASSYDPGQETQYF
TRBV7-6	TRBJ1-5	TRBD1	-	TGTGCCAGCAGCGCCTGGACAGGGGAGAATCAGCCCCAGCATTTT	CASSAWTGENQPQHF
TRBV15	TRBJ1-1	-	-	TGTGCCACCAGCAGAAGCCTCAGTCTGAACACTGAAGCTTTCTTT	CATSRSLSLNTEAFF
TRBV7-9	TRBJ2-1	-	-	TGTGCCAGCAGCCCGTCGGCGGGATCATACAATGAGCAGTTCTTC	CASSPSAGSYNEQFF
TRBV3-1	TRBJ2-7	TRBD1	-	TGTGCCAGCAGCCAAGGGGACAGGATTTACGAGCAGTACTTC	CASSQGDRIYEQYF
TRBV7-9	TRBJ2-2	TRBD1	-	TGTGCCAGCAGCTTAACCCCGGACAGGTTTCGCACCGGGGAGCTGTTTTTT	CASSLTPDRFRTGELFF
TRBV29-1	TRBJ1-4	-	-	TGCAGCGTTGAAATCGAGACAGGAGAGGGTGAAAAACTGTTTTTT	CSVEIETGEGEKLFF
TRBV29-1	TRBJ2-1	-	-	TGCAGCGTTGTGGAGTGGGATGAGCAGTTCTTC	CSVVEWDEQFF
TRBV7-9	TRBJ1-1	-	many	TGTGCCAGCCAATTCTCGGAGTATTTGAACACTGAAGCTTTCTTT	CASQFSEYLNTEAFF
TRBV6-6	TRBJ1-6	-	few	TGTGCCAGCAGTTTTTTGCCTAATTCACCCCTCCACTTT	CASSFLPNSPLHF
TRBV7-2	TRBJ2-2	TRBD2	many	TGTGCCAGCAGAATAGCGGGGGGGCAGTCCGGGGAGCTGTTTTTT	CASRIAGGQSGELFF
TRBV7-6	TRBJ2-7	-	-	TGTGCCAGCAGCTTAGTAGGGGGGCTGATCGACGAGCAGTACTTC	CASSLVGGLIDEQYF
TRBV6-4	TRBJ2-2	TRBD2	few	TGTGCCAGCAAAGGACTAGCGGGGGAGACCGGGGAGCTGTTTTTT	CASKGLAGETGELFF
TRBV7-2	TRBJ2-2	-	many	TGTGCCAGCCCTGGCCCCGGGGGGCGGGTTCACACCGGGGAGCTGTTTTTT	CASPGPGGRVHTGELFF